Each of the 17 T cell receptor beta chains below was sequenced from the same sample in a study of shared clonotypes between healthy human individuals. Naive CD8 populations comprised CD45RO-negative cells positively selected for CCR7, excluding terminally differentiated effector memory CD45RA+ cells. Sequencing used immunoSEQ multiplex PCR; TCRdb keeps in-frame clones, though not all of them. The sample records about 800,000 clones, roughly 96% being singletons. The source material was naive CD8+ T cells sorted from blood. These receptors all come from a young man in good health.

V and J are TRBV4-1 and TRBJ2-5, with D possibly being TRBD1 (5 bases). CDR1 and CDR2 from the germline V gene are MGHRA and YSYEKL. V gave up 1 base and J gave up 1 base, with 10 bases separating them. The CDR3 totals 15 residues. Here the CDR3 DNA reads TGCGCCAGCAGCCAAGTTCTAGGGGTCCAAGAGACCCAGTACTTC. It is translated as CASSQVLGVQETQYF.

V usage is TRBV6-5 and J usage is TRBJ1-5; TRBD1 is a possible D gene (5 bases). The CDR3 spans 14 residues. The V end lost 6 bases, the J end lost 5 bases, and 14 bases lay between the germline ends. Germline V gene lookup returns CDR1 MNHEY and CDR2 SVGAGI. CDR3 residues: CASRSDRPYQPQHF. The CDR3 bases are TGTGCCAGCAGAAGCGACAGACCTTATCAGCCCCAGCATTTT.

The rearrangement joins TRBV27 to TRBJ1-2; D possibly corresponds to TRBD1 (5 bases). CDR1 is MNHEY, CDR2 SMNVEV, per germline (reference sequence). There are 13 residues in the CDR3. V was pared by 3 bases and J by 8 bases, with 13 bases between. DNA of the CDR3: TGTGCCAGCAGTTTGGGTGGGGCTCGAGGCTACACCTTC. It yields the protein CASSLGGARGYTF.

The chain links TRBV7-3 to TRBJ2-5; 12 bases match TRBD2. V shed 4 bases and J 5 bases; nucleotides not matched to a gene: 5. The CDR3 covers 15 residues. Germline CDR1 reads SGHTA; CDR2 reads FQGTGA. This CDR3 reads CASSSTSGSWETQYF. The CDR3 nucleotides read TGTGCCAGCAGCTCGACTAGCGGGAGTTGGGAGACCCAGTACTTC.

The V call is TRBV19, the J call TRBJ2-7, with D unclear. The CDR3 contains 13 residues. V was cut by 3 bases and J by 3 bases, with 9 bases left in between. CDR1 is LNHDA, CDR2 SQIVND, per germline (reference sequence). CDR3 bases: TGTGCCAGTAGTATTCACGGATTCTACGAGCAGTACTTC. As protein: CASSIHGFYEQYF.

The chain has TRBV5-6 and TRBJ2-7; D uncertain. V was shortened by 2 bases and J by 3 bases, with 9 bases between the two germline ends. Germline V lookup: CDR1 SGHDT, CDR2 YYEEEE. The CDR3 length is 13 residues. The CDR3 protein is CASSFGTVYEQYF. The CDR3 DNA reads TGTGCCAGCAGCTTCGGTACCGTCTACGAGCAGTACTTC.

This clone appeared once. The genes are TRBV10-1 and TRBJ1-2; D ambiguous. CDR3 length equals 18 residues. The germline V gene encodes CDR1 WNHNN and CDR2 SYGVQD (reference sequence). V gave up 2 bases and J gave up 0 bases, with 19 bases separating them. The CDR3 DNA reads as TGCGCCAGCAGTGAGATCTTTGGTGACACCGTGACTAACTATGGCTACACCTTC. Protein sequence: CASSEIFGDTVTNYGYTF.

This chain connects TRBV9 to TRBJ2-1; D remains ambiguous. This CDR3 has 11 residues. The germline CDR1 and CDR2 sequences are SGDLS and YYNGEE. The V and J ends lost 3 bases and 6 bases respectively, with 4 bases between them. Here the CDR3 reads CASSAFNEQFF. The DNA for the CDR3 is TGTGCCAGCAGCGCCTTCAATGAGCAGTTCTTC.

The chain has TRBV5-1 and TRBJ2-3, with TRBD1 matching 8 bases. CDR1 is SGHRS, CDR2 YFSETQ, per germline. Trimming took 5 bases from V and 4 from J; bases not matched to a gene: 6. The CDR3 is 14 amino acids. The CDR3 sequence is CASSDRGRPDTQYF. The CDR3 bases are TGCGCCAGCAGTGACAGGGGACGGCCAGATACGCAGTATTTT. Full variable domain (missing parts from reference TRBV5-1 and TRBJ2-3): KAGVTQTPRYLIKTRGQQVTLSCSPISGHRSVSWYQQTPGQGLQFLFEYFSETQRNKGNFPGRFSGRQFSNSRSEMNVSTLELGDSALYLCASSDRGRPDTQYFGPGTRLTVL.

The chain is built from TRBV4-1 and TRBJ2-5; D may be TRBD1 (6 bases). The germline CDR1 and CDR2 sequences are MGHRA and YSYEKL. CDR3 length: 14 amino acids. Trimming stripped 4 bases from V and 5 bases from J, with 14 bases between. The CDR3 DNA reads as TGCGCCAGCAGCCTACAGGGAGTCCAGGAGACCCAGTACTTC. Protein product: CASSLQGVQETQYF.

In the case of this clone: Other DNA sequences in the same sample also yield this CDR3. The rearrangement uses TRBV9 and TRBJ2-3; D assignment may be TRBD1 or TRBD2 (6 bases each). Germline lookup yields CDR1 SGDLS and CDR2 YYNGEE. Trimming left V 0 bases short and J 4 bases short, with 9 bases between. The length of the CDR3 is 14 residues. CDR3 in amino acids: CASSVEGGADTQYF. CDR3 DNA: TGTGCCAGCAGCGTAGAGGGGGGTGCAGATACGCAGTATTTT.

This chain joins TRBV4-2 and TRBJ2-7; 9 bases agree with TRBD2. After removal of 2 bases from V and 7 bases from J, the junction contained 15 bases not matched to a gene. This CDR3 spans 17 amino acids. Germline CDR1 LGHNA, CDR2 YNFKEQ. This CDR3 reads CASSQSVLGGRAWEQYF. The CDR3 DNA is TGTGCCAGCAGCCAATCCGTCTTGGGCGGGAGGGCCTGGGAGCAGTACTTC.

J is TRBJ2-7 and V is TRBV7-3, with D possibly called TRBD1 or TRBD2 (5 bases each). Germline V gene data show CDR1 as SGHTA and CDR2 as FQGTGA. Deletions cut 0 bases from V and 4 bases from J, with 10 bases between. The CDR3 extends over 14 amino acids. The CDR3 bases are TGTGCCAGCAGCTTAACTGCCGAGGGGTACGAGCAGTACTTC. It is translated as CASSLTAEGYEQYF.

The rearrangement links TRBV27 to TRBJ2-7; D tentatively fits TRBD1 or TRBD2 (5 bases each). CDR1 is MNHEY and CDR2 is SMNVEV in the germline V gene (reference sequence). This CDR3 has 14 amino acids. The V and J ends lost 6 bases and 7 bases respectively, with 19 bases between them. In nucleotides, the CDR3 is TGTGCCAGCAGACCGCCGGGACCAACAATTGAGCAGTACTTC. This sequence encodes CASRPPGPTIEQYF.

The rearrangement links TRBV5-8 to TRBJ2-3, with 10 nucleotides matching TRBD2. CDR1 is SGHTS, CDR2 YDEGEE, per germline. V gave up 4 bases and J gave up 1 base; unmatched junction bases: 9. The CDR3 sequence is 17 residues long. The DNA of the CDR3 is TGTGCCAGCAGCACCAAAAAACTAGCGGGGCGCACAGATACGCAGTATTTT. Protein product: CASSTKKLAGRTDTQYF.

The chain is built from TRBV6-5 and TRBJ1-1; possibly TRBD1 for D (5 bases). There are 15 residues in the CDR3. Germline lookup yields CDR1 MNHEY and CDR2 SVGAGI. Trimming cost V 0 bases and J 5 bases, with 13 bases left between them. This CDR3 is CASSYSSRVFTEAFF. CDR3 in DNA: TGTGCCAGCAGTTACTCGAGCAGGGTCTTTACTGAAGCTTTCTTT.

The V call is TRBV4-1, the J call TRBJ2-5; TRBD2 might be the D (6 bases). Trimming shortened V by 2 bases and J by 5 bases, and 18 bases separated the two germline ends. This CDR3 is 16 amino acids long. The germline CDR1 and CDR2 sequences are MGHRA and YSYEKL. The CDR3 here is CASSQRGKGREETQYF. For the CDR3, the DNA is TGCGCCAGCAGCCAAAGGGGAAAGGGCCGGGAGGAGACCCAGTACTTC.